This T cell receptor beta chain was sequenced during a study of cytomegalovirus exposure and HLA in healthy donors. Whole-study context: The use of the same platform for the roughly 130 validation repertoires and the 600 to 700 first-cohort repertoires was reported by a later analysis.

Overall study results and limits: There were around 160 TCR beta chains listed as cytomegalovirus-associated. Within the 95 to 150 validation repertoires, first-cohort TCR clusters tended to co-occur, according to a later analysis. Most sequenced TCRs were rare (though some public TCRs occurred in many donors).

Germline CDR1 reads SGHTA; CDR2 reads FQGTGA. This CDR3 spans 16 amino acids. V was trimmed by 0 bases and J by 3 bases, leaving 14 bases between them. This clone was recorded once. Its antigen is currently unknown. TCRdb's copy holds only in-frame clones and misses some; the assay was immunoSEQ multiplex PCR. The repertoire holds 250,000 to 400,000 clones, roughly 90% seen once, with about 1% in the top ten. The rearrangement uses TRBV7-3 and TRBJ1-1; no clear D gene. Sequencing was done on a sample of PBMCs. This receptor was identified in a woman under 40 in good health and CMV-seropositive. The CDR3 loop is CASSLTGGRSDTEAFF. Written as DNA, the CDR3 is TGTGCCAGCAGCTTAACCGGCGGGAGGTCGGACACTGAAGCTTTCTTT.